This T cell receptor beta chain was retrieved from a study of T-cell reconstitution after alpha-beta-depleted transplantation in children. During its preparation, the TCRbeta library received unique molecular identifiers. TCRdb processed the PCR reads anew with MiXCR; each CDR3 protein has one entry. In the table there are 580,000 or so distinct CDR3 sequences, about 21% of which are singletons. Details on this clonotype: Its specificity is unknown.

Germline CDR1 and CDR2: SGHTA and FQGNSA. V was clipped by 3 bases and J by 9 bases; unmatched bases: 8. This CDR3 contains 15 residues. Whole-study results and caveats: Expanded clones from the graft, numbering several hundred, reportedly supplied alpha-beta T cells about two months after transplant. Surviving thymic progenitors and recipient T cells were the source of high TCRbeta diversity at day 60 in some patients.

The sample in question was PBMCs, mostly from graft donor cells, obtained 360 days after TCRalphabeta/CD19-depleted stem cell transplant. The receptor was isolated from a boy under two years old who had a stem cell transplant for acute myeloid leukemia, so the T cells may come from the graft donor. The rearrangement joins TRBV7-2 to TRBJ2-1; 10 bases line up with TRBD2. CDR3 sequence reads: CASSFQGLAFSEQFF. The CDR3 DNA reads TGTGCCAGCAGCTTTCAGGGACTAGCGTTTTCTGAGCAGTTCTTC.